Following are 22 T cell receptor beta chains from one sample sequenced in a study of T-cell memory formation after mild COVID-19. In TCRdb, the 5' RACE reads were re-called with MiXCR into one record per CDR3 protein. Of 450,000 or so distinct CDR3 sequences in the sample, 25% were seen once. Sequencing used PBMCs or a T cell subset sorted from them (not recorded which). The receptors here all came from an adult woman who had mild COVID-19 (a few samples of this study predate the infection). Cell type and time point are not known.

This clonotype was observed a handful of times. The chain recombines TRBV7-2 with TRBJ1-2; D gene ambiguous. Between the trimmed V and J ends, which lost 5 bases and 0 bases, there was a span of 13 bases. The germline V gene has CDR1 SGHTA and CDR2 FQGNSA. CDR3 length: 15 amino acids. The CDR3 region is CASSRRVQANYGYTF. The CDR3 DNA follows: TGTGCCAGCAGCCGGAGGGTTCAAGCTAACTATGGCTACACCTTC.

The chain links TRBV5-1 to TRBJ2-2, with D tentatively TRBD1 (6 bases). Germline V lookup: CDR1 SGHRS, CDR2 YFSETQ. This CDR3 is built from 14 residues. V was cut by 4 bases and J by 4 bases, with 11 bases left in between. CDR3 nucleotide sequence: TGCGCCAGCAGCACAGGGTCGGGCACCGGGGAGCTGTTTTTT. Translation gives CASSTGSGTGELFF.

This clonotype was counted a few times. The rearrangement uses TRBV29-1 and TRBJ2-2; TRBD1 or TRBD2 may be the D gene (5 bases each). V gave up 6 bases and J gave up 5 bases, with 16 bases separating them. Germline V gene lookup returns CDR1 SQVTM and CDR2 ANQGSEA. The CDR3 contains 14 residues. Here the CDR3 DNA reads TGCAGCGTGGGGGAGACGGAAAAAACCGGGGAGCTGTTTTTT. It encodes CSVGETEKTGELFF.

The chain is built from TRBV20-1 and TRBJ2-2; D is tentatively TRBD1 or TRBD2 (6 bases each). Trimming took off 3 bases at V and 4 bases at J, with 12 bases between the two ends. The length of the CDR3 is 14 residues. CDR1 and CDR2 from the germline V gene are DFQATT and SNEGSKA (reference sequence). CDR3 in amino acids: CSASRLGGTGELFF. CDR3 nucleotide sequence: TGCAGTGCTAGTCGACTAGGGGGCACCGGGGAGCTGTTTTTT.

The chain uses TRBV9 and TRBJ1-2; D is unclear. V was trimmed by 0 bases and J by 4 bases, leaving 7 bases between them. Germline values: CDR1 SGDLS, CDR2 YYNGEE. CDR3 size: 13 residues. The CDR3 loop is CASSVVMGYGYTF. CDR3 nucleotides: TGTGCCAGCAGCGTAGTTATGGGCTATGGCTACACCTTC.

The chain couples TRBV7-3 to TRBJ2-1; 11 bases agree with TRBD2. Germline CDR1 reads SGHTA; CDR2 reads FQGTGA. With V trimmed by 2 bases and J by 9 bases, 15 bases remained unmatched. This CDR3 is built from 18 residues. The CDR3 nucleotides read TGTGCCAGCAGCTTATATCCCCACGGGACTAGCGGTATGGGTGAGCAGTTCTTC. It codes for CASSLYPHGTSGMGEQFF.

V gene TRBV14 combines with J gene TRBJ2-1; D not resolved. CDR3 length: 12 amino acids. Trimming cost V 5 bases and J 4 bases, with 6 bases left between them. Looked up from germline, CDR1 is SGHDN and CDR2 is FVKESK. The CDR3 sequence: CASSFRYNEQFF. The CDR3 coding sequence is TGTGCCAGCAGCTTCCGATACAATGAGCAGTTCTTC.

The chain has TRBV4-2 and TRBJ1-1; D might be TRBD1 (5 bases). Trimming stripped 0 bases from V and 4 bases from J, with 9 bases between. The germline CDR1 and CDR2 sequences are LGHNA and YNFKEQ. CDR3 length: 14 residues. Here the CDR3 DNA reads TGTGCCAGCAGCCAAGAATCGGGGGGCACTGAAGCTTTCTTT. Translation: CASSQESGGTEAFF.

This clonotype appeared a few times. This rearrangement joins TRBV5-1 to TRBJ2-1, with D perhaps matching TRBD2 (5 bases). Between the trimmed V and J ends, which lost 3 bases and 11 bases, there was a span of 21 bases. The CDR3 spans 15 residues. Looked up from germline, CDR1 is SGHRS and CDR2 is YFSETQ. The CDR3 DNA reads TGCGCCAGCAGCTCGGGGAATACTCCCCTGAATCAGCAGTTCTTC. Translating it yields CASSSGNTPLNQQFF.

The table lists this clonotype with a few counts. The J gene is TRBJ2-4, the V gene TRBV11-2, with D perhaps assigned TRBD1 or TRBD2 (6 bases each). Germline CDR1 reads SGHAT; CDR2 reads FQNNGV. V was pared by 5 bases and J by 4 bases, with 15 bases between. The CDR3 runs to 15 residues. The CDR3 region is CASSPTRGPKNIQYF. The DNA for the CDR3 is TGTGCCAGCAGCCCGACTCGGGGGCCGAAAAACATTCAGTACTTC.

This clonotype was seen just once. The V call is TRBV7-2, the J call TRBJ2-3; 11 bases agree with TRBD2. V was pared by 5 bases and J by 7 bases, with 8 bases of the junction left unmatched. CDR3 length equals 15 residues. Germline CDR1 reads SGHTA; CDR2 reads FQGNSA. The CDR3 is CASSPGLAGGYTQYF. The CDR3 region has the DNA TGTGCCAGCAGCCCGGGGCTAGCGGGAGGTTATACGCAGTATTTT.

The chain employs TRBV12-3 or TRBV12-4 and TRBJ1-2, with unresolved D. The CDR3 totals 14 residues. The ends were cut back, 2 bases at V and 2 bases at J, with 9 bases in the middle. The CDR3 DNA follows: TGTGCCAGCAGTTTACGAGAAGAGAACTATGGCTACACCTTC. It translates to CASSLREENYGYTF.

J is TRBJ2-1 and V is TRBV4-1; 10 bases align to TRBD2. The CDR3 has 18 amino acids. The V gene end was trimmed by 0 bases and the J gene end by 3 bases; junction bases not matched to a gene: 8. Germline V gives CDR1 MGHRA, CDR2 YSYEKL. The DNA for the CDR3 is TGCGCCAGCAGCCAAGAAGGGCTAGCGGGAGTATTCTACAATGAGCAGTTCTTC. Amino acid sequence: CASSQEGLAGVFYNEQFF.

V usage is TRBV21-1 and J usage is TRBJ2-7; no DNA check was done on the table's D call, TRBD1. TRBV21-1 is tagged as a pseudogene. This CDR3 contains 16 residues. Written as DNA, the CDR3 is TGTGCCAGCAGGTCCCCCGGGACAGGGGAAGTTAGCGAGCAGTACTTC. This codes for CASRSPGTGEVSEQYF.

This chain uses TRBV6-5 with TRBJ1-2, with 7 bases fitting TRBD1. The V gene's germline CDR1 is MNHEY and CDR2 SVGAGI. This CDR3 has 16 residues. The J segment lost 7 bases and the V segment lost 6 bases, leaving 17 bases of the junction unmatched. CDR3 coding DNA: TGTGCCAGCAGCCGAAGGCCACCCGGACAGGCATCTGGCTACACCTTC. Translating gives CASSRRPPGQASGYTF.

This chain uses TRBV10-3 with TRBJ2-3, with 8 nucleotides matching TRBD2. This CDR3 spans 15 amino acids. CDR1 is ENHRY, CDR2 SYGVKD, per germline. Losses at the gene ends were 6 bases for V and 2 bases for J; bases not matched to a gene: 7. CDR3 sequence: CAISPGGVDTDTQYF. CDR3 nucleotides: TGTGCCATCAGCCCCGGGGGGGTTGACACAGATACGCAGTATTTT.

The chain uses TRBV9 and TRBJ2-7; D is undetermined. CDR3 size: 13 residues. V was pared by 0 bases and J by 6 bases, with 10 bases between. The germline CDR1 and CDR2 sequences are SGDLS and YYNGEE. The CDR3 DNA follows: TGTGCCAGCAGCGTAGGGTACAGCCGCGAGCAGTACTTC. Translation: CASSVGYSREQYF.

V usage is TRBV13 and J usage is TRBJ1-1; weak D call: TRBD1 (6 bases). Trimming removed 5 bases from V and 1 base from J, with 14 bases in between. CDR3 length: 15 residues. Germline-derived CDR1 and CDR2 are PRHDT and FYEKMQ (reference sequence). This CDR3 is CASSPNGGRNTEAFF. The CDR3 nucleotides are TGTGCCAGCAGCCCAAACGGGGGCAGGAACACTGAAGCTTTCTTT.

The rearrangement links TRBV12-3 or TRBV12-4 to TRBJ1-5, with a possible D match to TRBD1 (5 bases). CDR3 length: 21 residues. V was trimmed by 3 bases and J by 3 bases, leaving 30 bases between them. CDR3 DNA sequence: TGTGCCAGCAGTTTTATTAGAGTTAGGCCTCAGGGACCCATCGCCAATCAGCCCCAGCATTTT. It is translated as CASSFIRVRPQGPIANQPQHF.

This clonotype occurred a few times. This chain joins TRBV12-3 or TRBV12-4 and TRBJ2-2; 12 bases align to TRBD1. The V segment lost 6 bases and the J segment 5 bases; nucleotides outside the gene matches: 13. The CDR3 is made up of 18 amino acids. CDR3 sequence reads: CASSYGPGTGGKTGELFF. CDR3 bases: TGTGCCAGCAGCTATGGGCCCGGGACAGGGGGCAAGACCGGGGAGCTGTTTTTT.

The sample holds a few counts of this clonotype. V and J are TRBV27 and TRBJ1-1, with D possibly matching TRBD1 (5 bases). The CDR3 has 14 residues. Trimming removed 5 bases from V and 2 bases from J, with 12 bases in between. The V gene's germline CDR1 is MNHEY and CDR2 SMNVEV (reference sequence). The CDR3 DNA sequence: TGTGCCAGCAGTCCCATCAGGGATAACACTGAAGCTTTCTTT. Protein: CASSPIRDNTEAFF.

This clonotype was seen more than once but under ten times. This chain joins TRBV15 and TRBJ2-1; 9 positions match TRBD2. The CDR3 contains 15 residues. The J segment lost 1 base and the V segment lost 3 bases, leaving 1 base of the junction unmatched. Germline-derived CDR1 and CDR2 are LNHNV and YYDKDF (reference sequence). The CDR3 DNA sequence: TGTGCCACCAGCAGGACTAGCGGATCCTACAATGAGCAGTTCTTC. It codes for CATSRTSGSYNEQFF. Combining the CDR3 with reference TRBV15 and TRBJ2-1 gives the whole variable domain DAMVIQNPRYQVTQFGKPVTLSCSQTLNHNVMYWYQQKSSQAPKLLFHYYDKDFNNEADTPDNFQSRRPNTSFCFLDIRSPGLGDTAMYLCATSRTSGSYNEQFFGPGTRLTVL.